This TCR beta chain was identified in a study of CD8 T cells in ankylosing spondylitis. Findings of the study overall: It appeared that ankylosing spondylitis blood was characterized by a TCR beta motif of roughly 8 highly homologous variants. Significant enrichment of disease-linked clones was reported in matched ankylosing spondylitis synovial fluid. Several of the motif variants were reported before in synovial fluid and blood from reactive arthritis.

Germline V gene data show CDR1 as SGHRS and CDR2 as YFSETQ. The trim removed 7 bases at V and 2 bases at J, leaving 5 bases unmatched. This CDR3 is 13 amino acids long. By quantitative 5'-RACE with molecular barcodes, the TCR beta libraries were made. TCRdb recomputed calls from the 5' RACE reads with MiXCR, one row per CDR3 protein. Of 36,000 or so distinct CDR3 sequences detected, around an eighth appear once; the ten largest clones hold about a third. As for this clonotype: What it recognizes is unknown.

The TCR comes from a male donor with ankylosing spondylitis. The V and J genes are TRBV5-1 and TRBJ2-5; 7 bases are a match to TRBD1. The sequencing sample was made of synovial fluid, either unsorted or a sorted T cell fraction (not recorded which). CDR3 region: CASRQGPQETQYF. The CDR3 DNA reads TGCGCCAGCCGACAGGGCCCACAAGAGACCCAGTACTTC.